This T cell receptor beta chain was identified during a study of T cells after yellow fever vaccination. CDR1 and CDR2 (germline): SEHNR, FQNEAQ (reference sequence). This CDR3 is built from 12 residues. V was cut by 3 bases and J by 7 bases, with 6 bases left in between. TCRdb re-derived calls from the 5' RACE reads in MiXCR, one entry per CDR3 protein. Among 350,000 to 450,000 distinct CDR3 sequences listed, around 19% were seen once. The specimen was PBMCs, collected before the yellow fever booster vaccination. V usage is TRBV7-9 and J usage is TRBJ2-2, with TRBD2 as a possible D gene (5 bases). The receptor was isolated from a man between 18 and 35 years old who received the YFV17D yellow fever vaccine. The DNA for the CDR3 is TGTGCCAGCAGCTTCGGGGACGGGGAGCTGTTTTTT. Its translation is CASSFGDGELFF. The full variable domain, its missing parts supplied by reference TRBV7-9 and TRBJ2-2, is DTGVSQNPRHKITKRGQNVTFRCDPISEHNRLYWYRQTLGQGPEFLTYFQNEAQLEKSRLLSDRFSAERPKGSFSTLEIQRTEQGDSAMYLCASSFGDGELFFGEGSRLTVL.